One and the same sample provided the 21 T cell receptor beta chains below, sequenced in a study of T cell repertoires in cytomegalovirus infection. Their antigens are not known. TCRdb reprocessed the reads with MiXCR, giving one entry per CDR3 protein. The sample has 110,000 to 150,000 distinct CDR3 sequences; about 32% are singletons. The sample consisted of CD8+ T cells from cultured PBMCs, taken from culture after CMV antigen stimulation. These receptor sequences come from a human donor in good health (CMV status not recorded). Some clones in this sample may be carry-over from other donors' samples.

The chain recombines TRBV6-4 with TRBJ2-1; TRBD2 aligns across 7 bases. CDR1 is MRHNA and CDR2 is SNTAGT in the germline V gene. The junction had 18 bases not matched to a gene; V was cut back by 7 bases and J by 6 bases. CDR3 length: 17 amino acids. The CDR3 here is CASTPTGLTGGLNEQFF. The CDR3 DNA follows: TGTGCCAGCACTCCGACGGGCCTGACGGGGGGTCTCAATGAGCAGTTCTTC.

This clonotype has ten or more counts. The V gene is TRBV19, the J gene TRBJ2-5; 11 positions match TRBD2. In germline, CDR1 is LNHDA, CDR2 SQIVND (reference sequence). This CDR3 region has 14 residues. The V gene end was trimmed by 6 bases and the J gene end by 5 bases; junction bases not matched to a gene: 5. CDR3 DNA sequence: TGTGCCAGTAGAGGACTAGCGGGTTGGGAGACCCAGTACTTC. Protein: CASRGLAGWETQYF.

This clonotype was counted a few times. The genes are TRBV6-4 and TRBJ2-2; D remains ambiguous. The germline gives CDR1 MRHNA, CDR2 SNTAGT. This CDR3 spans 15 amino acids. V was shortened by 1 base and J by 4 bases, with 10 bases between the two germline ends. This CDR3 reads CASSDFHTPTGELFF. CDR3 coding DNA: TGTGCCAGCAGTGACTTTCACACCCCCACCGGGGAGCTGTTTTTT.

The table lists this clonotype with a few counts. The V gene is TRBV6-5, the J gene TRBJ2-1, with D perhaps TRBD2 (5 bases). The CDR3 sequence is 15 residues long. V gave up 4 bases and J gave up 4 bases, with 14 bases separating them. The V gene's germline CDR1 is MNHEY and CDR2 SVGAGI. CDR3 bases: TGTGCCAGCAGTTCGGGGTCCTCACCTTACAATGAGCAGTTCTTC. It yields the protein CASSSGSSPYNEQFF.

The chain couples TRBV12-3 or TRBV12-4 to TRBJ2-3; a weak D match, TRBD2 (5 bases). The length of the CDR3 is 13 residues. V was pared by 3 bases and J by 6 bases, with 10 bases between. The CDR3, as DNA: TGTGCCAGCAGTTTGTCCGGCGGGGATACGCAGTATTTT. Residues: CASSLSGGDTQYF.

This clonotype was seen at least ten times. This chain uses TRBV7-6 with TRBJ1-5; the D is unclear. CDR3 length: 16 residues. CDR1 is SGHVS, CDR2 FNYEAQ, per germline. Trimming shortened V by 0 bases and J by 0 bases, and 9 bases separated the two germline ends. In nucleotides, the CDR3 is TGTGCCAGCAGCTTAGCCCCGGGGAGTAGCAATCAGCCCCAGCATTTT. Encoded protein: CASSLAPGSSNQPQHF. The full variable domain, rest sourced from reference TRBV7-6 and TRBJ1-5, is GAGVSQSPRYKVTKRGQDVALRCDPISGHVSLYWYRQALGQGPEFLTYFNYEAQQDKSGLPNDRFSAERPEGSISTLTIQRTEQRDSAMYRCASSLAPGSSNQPQHFGDGTRLSIL.

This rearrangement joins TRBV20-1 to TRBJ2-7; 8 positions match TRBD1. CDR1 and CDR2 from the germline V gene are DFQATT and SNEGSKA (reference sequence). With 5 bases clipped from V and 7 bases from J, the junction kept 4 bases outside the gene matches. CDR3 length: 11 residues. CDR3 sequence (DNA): TGCAGTGCTGGAACAGGGGGTGAGCAGTACTTC. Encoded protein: CSAGTGGEQYF.

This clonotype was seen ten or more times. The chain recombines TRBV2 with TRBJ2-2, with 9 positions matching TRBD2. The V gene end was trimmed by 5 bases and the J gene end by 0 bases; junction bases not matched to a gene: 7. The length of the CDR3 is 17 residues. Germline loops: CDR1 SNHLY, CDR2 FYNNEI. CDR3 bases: TGTGCCAGCAGTCAGCTAGCGGGGAAAACGAACACCGGGGAGCTGTTTTTT. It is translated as CASSQLAGKTNTGELFF.

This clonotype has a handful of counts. CDR3: CAISQDRADYNEQFF. DNA for the CDR3: TGTGCCATCAGTCAGGACAGGGCTGACTACAATGAGCAGTTCTTC. V and J are TRBV10-3 and TRBJ2-1; 8 bases align to TRBD1. Germline V gene sequence: CDR1 ENHRY, CDR2 SYGVKD. This CDR3 spans 15 amino acids. The V segment lost 5 bases and the J segment 3 bases; nucleotides outside the gene matches: 6.

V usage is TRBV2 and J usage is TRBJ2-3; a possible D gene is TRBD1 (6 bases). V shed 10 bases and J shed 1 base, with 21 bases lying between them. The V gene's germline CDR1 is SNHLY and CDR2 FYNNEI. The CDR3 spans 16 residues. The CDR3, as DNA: TGTGCCACCCACCCCCTCGCGGCAGGGGGCACAGATACGCAGTATTTT. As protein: CATHPLAAGGTDTQYF.

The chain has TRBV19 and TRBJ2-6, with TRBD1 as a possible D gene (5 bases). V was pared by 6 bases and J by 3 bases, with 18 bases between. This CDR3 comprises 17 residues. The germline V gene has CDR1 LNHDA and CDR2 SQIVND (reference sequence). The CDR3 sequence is CASSSIGATSGANVLTF. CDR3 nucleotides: TGTGCCAGTAGCTCAATTGGGGCCACGAGTGGGGCCAACGTCCTGACTTTC. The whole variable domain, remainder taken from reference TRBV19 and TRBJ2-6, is DGGITQSPKYLFRKEGQNVTLSCEQNLNHDAMYWYRQDPGQGLRLIYYSQIVNDFQKGDIAEGYSVSREKKESFPLTVTSAQKNPTAFYLCASSSIGATSGANVLTFGAGSRLTVL.

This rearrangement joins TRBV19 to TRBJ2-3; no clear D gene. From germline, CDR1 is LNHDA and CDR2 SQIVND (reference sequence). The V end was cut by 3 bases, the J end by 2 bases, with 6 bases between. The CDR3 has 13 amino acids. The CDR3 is CASSIDDTDTQYF. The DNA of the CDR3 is TGTGCCAGTAGTATTGATGACACAGATACGCAGTATTTT.

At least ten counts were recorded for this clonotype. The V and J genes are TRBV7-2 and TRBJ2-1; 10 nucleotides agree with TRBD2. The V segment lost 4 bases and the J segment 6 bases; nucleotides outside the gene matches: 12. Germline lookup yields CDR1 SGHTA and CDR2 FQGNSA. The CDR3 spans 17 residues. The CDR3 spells CASSSSPTSGDRNEQFF. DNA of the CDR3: TGTGCCAGCAGCTCTAGCCCTACTAGCGGGGACCGCAATGAGCAGTTCTTC. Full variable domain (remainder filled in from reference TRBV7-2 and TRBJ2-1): GAGVSQSPSNKVTEKGKDVELRCDPISGHTALYWYRQSLGQGLEFLIYFQGNSAPDKSGLPSDRFSAERTGGSVSTLTIQRTQQEDSAVYLCASSSSPTSGDRNEQFFGPGTRLTVL.

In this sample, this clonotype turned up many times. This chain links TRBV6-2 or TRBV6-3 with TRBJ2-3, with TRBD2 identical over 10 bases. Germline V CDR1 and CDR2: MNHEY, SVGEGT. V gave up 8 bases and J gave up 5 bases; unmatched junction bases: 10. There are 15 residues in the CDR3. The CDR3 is CASRRILAGIDTQYF. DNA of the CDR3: TGTGCCAGCCGAAGAATACTAGCGGGGATAGATACGCAGTATTTT.

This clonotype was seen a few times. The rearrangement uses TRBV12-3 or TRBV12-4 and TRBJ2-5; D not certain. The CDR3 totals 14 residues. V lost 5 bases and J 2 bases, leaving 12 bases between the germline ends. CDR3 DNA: TGTGCCAGCAGTCCCTCGGCAGGACAAGAGACCCAGTACTTC. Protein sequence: CASSPSAGQETQYF.

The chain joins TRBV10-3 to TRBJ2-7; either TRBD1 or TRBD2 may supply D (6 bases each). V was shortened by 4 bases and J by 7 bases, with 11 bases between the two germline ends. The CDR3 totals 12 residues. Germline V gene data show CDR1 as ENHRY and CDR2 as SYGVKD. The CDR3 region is CAISGGAREQYF. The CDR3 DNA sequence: TGTGCCATCAGTGGGGGGGCGAGGGAGCAGTACTTC.

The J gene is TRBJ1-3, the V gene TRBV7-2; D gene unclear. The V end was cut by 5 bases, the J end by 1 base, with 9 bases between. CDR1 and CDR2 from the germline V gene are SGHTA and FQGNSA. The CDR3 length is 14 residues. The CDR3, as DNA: TGTGCCAGCAGCCTGACGGATTCTGGAAACACCATATATTTT. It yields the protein CASSLTDSGNTIYF.

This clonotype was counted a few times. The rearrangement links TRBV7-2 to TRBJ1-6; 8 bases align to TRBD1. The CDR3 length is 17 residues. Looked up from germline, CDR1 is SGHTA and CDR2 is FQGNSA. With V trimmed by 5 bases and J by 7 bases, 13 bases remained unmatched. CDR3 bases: TGTGCCAGCAGCCCTGGTCTCCAGGGGGCTAGGAATTCACCCCTCCACTTT. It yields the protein CASSPGLQGARNSPLHF.

CDR3 coding DNA: TGCGCCAGCAGCCAGGGACTTATGCAAGAGACCCAGTACTTC. Its translation: CASSQGLMQETQYF. The chain links TRBV4-3 to TRBJ2-5, with D possibly TRBD2 on 6 matching bases. Looked up from germline, CDR1 is LGHNA and CDR2 is YSLEER. Trimming shortened V by 3 bases and J by 2 bases, and 10 bases separated the two germline ends. The CDR3 sequence is 14 residues long.

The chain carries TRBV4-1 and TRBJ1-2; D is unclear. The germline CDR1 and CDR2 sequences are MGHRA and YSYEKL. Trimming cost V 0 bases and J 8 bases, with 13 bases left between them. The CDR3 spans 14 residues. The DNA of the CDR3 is TGCGCCAGCAGCCAAGAAGGACGGCTCGGGGGCTACACCTTC. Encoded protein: CASSQEGRLGGYTF.

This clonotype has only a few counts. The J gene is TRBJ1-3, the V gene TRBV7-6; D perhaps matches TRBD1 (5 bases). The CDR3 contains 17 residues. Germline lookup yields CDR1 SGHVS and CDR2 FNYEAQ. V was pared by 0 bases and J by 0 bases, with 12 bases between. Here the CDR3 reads CASSLAGRPGSGNTIYF. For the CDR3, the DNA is TGTGCCAGCAGCTTAGCGGGACGGCCTGGCTCTGGAAACACCATATATTTT.